The source of this T cell receptor (beta chain) is a study of blood T cell repertoires in COVID-19. Turning to the study itself: COVID-19 samples collected from the United States, Italy and Spain covered acute and convalescent phases.

Sequencing was performed with immunoSEQ multiplex PCR; in TCRdb, only in-frame clones are kept and a portion is missing. The sample holds about 200,000 clones, about 90% seen once. Participant ages covered roughly 18 to 89 years across around 22 US areas. Researchers sorted participants into cohorts using their self-reported clinical history. Germline V gene data show CDR1 as DFQATT and CDR2 as SNEGSKA (reference sequence). The CDR3 is 14 amino acids. V was trimmed by 3 bases and J by 6 bases, leaving 14 bases between them. Specimen: PBMCs or T cells enriched from blood (not recorded which). This chain uses TRBV20-1 with TRBJ2-2; D remains ambiguous. This TCR came from a woman in her 30s who had recovered from COVID-19. The CDR3 DNA follows: TGCAGTGCTAGTGCGTACGGTATCGCCGGGGAGCTGTTTTTT. Protein product: CSASAYGIAGELFF.